The text below deals with one T cell receptor (beta chain). The CDR3 is made up of 15 amino acids. The V gene end was trimmed by 4 bases and the J gene end by 4 bases; junction bases not matched to a gene: 7. The germline V gene has CDR1 SGDLS and CDR2 YYNGEE. This sample stems from a study of blood T cell repertoires in COVID-19. Study in general: From T cells, B-cell-depleted T cells, or PBMCs came the material, which was cDNA or gDNA.

Sequencing used immunoSEQ multiplex PCR; TCRdb keeps in-frame clones, though not all of them. The repertoire holds roughly 160,000 clones, 70% to 90% seen once, with 5% to 6% in the top ten. The chain has TRBV9 and TRBJ2-7; 11 bases map to TRBD1. The sequencing input was peripheral blood. The TCR sequence derives from a woman between 50 and 59 years old with COVID-19, enrolled during active disease. CDR3 bases: TGTGCCAGCAGCCCCCGGACAGGGGGCAGGTACGAGCAGTACTTC. It codes for CASSPRTGGRYEQYF.